A selection of T cell receptor beta chains follows, all from one sample in a study of shared clonotypes between healthy human individuals. Clones were read by immunoSEQ multiplex PCR, and TCRdb kept only the in-frame ones, dropping some. Here the sample spans about 2.2 million clones, over 85% being singletons. The material sequenced was naive CD8+ T cells from PBMCs. Receptor source: a man between 18 and 35 years old in good health. Some clones in this sample may be carry-over from other donors' samples. CDR3s include the opening cysteine and the closing phenylalanine or tryptophan. D genes are given only for firm matches. Part of the rows lack a size; the others show once, few, many or a class for expanded clones.

j_gene: TRBJ2-2; d_gene: TRBD1; abundance: .; v_gene: TRBV29-1; CDR3aa: CSVEDREKPGELFF; CDR3nt: TGCAGCGTTGAGGACAGGGAAAAGCCCGGGGAGCTGTTTTTT
j_gene: TRBJ2-7; d_gene: .; abundance: .; v_gene: TRBV10-3; CDR3aa: CAISESPAAFGEQYF; CDR3nt: TGTGCCATCAGTGAGTCGCCGGCAGCTTTTGGCGAGCAGTACTTC
j_gene: TRBJ1-2; d_gene: .; abundance: .; v_gene: TRBV28; CDR3aa: CASSFERSRGIAYTF; CDR3nt: TGTGCCAGCAGTTTCGAGCGGTCGCGGGGCATAGCCTACACCTTC
j_gene: TRBJ2-1; d_gene: TRBD2; abundance: .; v_gene: TRBV18; CDR3aa: CASSSVAGGVYPYNEQFF; CDR3nt: TGTGCCAGCTCATCCGTAGCGGGAGGGGTTTATCCCTACAATGAGCAGTTCTTC
j_gene: TRBJ1-1; d_gene: TRBD1; abundance: .; v_gene: TRBV5-6; CDR3aa: CASSLGGRGSEAFF; CDR3nt: TGTGCCAGCAGCTTAGGGGGCCGGGGTTCCGAAGCTTTCTTT
j_gene: TRBJ2-7; d_gene: .; abundance: .; v_gene: TRBV7-9; CDR3aa: CASSSETYEQYF; CDR3nt: TGTGCCAGCAGCTCCGAAACCTACGAGCAGTACTTC
j_gene: TRBJ2-7; d_gene: TRBD2; abundance: .; v_gene: TRBV28; CDR3aa: CASSFSGSVHEQYF; CDR3nt: TGTGCCAGCAGTTTTAGCGGGAGTGTACACGAGCAGTACTTC
j_gene: TRBJ2-5; d_gene: .; abundance: .; v_gene: TRBV6-4; CDR3aa: CASSVVAGETQYF; CDR3nt: TGTGCCAGCAGTGTTGTAGCAGGAGAGACCCAGTACTTC
j_gene: TRBJ2-1; d_gene: TRBD2; abundance: .; v_gene: TRBV9; CDR3aa: CASSVSGRVDEQFF; CDR3nt: TGTGCCAGCAGCGTAAGCGGGAGGGTGGATGAGCAGTTCTTC
j_gene: TRBJ2-1; d_gene: TRBD2; abundance: once; v_gene: TRBV2; CDR3aa: CASSGILGLAGVYEQFF; CDR3nt: TGTGCCAGCAGTGGAATTTTAGGGCTAGCGGGAGTTTATGAGCAGTTCTTC
j_gene: TRBJ2-3; d_gene: TRBD1; abundance: .; v_gene: TRBV7-9; CDR3aa: CASSEGTGGQSTDTQYF; CDR3nt: TGTGCCAGCAGCGAGGGGACAGGGGGCCAAAGCACAGATACGCAGTATTTT
j_gene: TRBJ2-7; d_gene: .; abundance: .; v_gene: TRBV28; CDR3aa: CASSLSILLTSEQYF; CDR3nt: TGTGCCAGCAGTTTATCAATACTCCTCACCAGCGAGCAGTACTTC
j_gene: TRBJ1-2; d_gene: .; abundance: once; v_gene: TRBV29-1; CDR3aa: CSVADTPTIYYGYTF; CDR3nt: TGCAGCGTCGCCGACACCCCGACCATTTATTATGGCTACACCTTC
j_gene: TRBJ2-7; d_gene: TRBD1; abundance: .; v_gene: TRBV15; CDR3aa: CATSSHRGSNSYEQYF; CDR3nt: TGTGCCACCAGCAGTCACAGGGGTAGTAACTCCTACGAGCAGTACTTC
j_gene: TRBJ2-1; d_gene: TRBD1; abundance: .; v_gene: TRBV29-1; CDR3aa: CSVGPGTGDYNEQFF; CDR3nt: TGCAGCGTAGGTCCCGGGACAGGGGACTACAATGAGCAGTTCTTC
j_gene: TRBJ2-5; d_gene: .; abundance: .; v_gene: TRBV18; CDR3aa: CASSPWAVQETQYF; CDR3nt: TGTGCCAGCTCACCATGGGCAGTCCAAGAGACCCAGTACTTC
j_gene: TRBJ2-7; d_gene: .; abundance: .; v_gene: TRBV6-1; CDR3aa: CASSEARGVYEQYF; CDR3nt: TGTGCCAGCAGTGAAGCAAGGGGGGTCTACGAGCAGTACTTC
j_gene: TRBJ2-7; d_gene: .; abundance: .; v_gene: TRBV4-1; CDR3aa: CASSQTSSREQYF; CDR3nt: TGCGCCAGCAGCCAGACCTCCTCCCGCGAGCAGTACTTC
j_gene: TRBJ2-1; d_gene: TRBD2; abundance: .; v_gene: TRBV29-1; CDR3aa: CSVEFPLTSGIYNEQFF; CDR3nt: TGCAGCGTTGAATTCCCCCTCACTAGCGGGATTTACAATGAGCAGTTCTTC
j_gene: TRBJ2-3; d_gene: .; abundance: .; v_gene: TRBV11-2; CDR3aa: CASSLGWDTQYF; CDR3nt: TGTGCCAGCAGCTTAGGGTGGGATACGCAGTATTTT
j_gene: TRBJ2-1; d_gene: TRBD2; abundance: .; v_gene: TRBV13; CDR3aa: CASSLAGTSGGRGEFF; CDR3nt: TGTGCCAGCAGCCTAGCCGGGACTAGCGGGGGTAGAGGGGAGTTCTTC
j_gene: TRBJ2-3; d_gene: TRBD2; abundance: .; v_gene: TRBV27; CDR3aa: CASRSGVWVIDTQYF; CDR3nt: TGTGCCAGCAGAAGCGGGGTCTGGGTGATAGATACGCAGTATTTT
j_gene: TRBJ1-2; d_gene: TRBD1; abundance: few; v_gene: TRBV28; CDR3aa: CASWTGLNYGYTF; CDR3nt: TGTGCCAGTTGGACAGGTCTAAACTATGGCTACACCTTC
j_gene: TRBJ2-1; d_gene: TRBD2; abundance: .; v_gene: TRBV6-4; CDR3aa: CASSETSGINNEQFF; CDR3nt: TGTGCCAGCAGTGAGACTAGCGGGATTAACAATGAGCAGTTCTTC
j_gene: TRBJ1-4; d_gene: TRBD1; abundance: once; v_gene: TRBV27; CDR3aa: CASSIVPGQGTQEKLFF; CDR3nt: TGTGCCAGCAGCATAGTGCCGGGACAGGGCACACAAGAAAAACTGTTTTTT
j_gene: TRBJ2-1; d_gene: TRBD1; abundance: .; v_gene: TRBV28; CDR3aa: CASSIIRGFEQFF; CDR3nt: TGTGCCAGCAGTATCATCAGGGGGTTTGAGCAGTTCTTC
j_gene: TRBJ2-3; d_gene: .; abundance: .; v_gene: TRBV2; CDR3aa: CASKDQPTDTQYF; CDR3nt: TGTGCCAGCAAGGACCAGCCCACAGATACGCAGTATTTT
j_gene: TRBJ2-3; d_gene: TRBD2; abundance: .; v_gene: TRBV28; CDR3aa: CASSPLPWEREASSTDTQYF; CDR3nt: TGTGCCAGCAGCCCACTCCCGTGGGAGCGGGAGGCGTCTAGCACAGATACGCAGTATTTT
j_gene: TRBJ1-1; d_gene: .; abundance: .; v_gene: TRBV15; CDR3aa: CATSRDGLENTEAFF; CDR3nt: TGTGCCACCAGCAGAGATGGACTGGAGAACACTGAAGCTTTCTTT
j_gene: TRBJ1-4; d_gene: .; abundance: .; v_gene: TRBV28; CDR3aa: CASSSQGPTTNEKLFF; CDR3nt: TGTGCCAGCAGTTCCCAGGGCCCCACAACTAATGAAAAACTGTTTTTT
j_gene: TRBJ1-4; d_gene: .; abundance: .; v_gene: TRBV5-5; CDR3aa: CASSEAANSNEKLFF; CDR3nt: TGTGCCAGCAGCGAGGCGGCCAATTCTAATGAAAAACTGTTTTTT
j_gene: TRBJ1-1; d_gene: .; abundance: .; v_gene: TRBV7-3; CDR3aa: CASSSSVRNTEAFF; CDR3nt: TGTGCCAGCAGCAGTTCCGTAAGGAACACTGAAGCTTTCTTT
j_gene: TRBJ2-2; d_gene: TRBD1; abundance: .; v_gene: TRBV11-2; CDR3aa: CASSRTGTGDTGELFF; CDR3nt: TGTGCCAGCAGCCGGACCGGGACAGGGGACACCGGGGAGCTGTTTTTT
j_gene: TRBJ2-1; d_gene: .; abundance: .; v_gene: TRBV29-1; CDR3aa: CSVEDRGPMNEQFF; CDR3nt: TGCAGCGTTGAAGATAGAGGCCCAATGAATGAGCAGTTCTTC
j_gene: TRBJ1-1; d_gene: TRBD1; abundance: .; v_gene: TRBV27; CDR3aa: CASSRTGNTEAFF; CDR3nt: TGTGCCAGCAGTCGGACAGGGAACACTGAAGCTTTCTTT
j_gene: TRBJ2-7; d_gene: TRBD2; abundance: .; v_gene: TRBV29-1; CDR3aa: CSVAASGYEQYF; CDR3nt: TGCAGCGTTGCCGCTAGCGGCTACGAGCAGTACTTC
j_gene: TRBJ2-7; d_gene: .; abundance: once; v_gene: TRBV5-1; CDR3aa: CASSWGLQNYEQYF; CDR3nt: TGCGCCAGCAGCTGGGGACTGCAAAACTACGAGCAGTACTTC
j_gene: TRBJ2-4; d_gene: .; abundance: once; v_gene: TRBV29-1; CDR3aa: CSVEGSKNIQYF; CDR3nt: TGCAGCGTTGAAGGTTCGAAAAACATTCAGTACTTC
j_gene: TRBJ2-3; d_gene: .; abundance: .; v_gene: TRBV27; CDR3aa: CASSLRGAFGVTDTQYF; CDR3nt: TGTGCCAGCAGTTTAAGGGGGGCCTTCGGGGTCACAGATACGCAGTATTTT
j_gene: TRBJ1-1; d_gene: .; abundance: .; v_gene: TRBV2; CDR3aa: CASRTGTGMNTEAFF; CDR3nt: TGTGCCAGCAGGACCGGGACGGGGATGAACACTGAAGCTTTCTTT
j_gene: TRBJ2-1; d_gene: .; abundance: .; v_gene: TRBV28; CDR3aa: CASAPGNEQFF; CDR3nt: TGTGCCAGCGCCCCAGGGAATGAGCAGTTCTTC
j_gene: TRBJ1-2; d_gene: TRBD1; abundance: once; v_gene: TRBV9; CDR3aa: CASSVAWDRGFDGYTF; CDR3nt: TGTGCCAGCAGCGTAGCTTGGGACAGGGGTTTTGATGGCTACACCTTC